This T cell receptor (beta chain) is from a study of T cells in narcolepsy. Profiling relied on immunoSEQ multiplex PCR, and the TCRdb table lists in-frame clones only, not all of them. Of around 8,000 clones detected, around two thirds appear once; the ten largest clones hold around a fifth. Trimming pared 0 bases from V and 2 bases from J, leaving 12 bases between. The CDR3 spans 15 residues. Germline V gene data show CDR1 as SGDLS and CDR2 as YYNGEE. The chain combines TRBV9 with TRBJ2-7, with unresolved D. The sequence derives from a human donor with narcolepsy. Material: CD45RA- memory CD8+ T cells from PBMCs. The CDR3 sequence is CASSVVGRRPYEQYF. CDR3 nucleotides: TGTGCCAGCAGCGTAGTTGGACGACGGCCCTACGAGCAGTACTTC.